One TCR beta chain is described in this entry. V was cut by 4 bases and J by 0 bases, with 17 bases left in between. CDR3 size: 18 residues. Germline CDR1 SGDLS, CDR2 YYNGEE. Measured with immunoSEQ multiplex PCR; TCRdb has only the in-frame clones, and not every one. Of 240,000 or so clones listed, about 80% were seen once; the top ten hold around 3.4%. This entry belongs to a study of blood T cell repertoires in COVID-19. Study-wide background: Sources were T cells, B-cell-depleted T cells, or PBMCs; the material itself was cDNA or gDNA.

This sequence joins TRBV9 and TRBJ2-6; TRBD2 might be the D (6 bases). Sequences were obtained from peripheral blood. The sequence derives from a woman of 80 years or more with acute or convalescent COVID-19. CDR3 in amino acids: CASSPRGKTLSGANVLTF. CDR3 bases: TGTGCCAGCAGCCCCCGGGGGAAGACCCTCTCTGGGGCCAACGTCCTGACTTTC. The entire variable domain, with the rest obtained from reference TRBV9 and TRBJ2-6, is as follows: DSGVTQTPKHLITATGQRVTLRCSPRSGDLSVYWYQQSLDQGLQFLIQYYNGEERAKGNILERFSAQQFPDLHSELNLSSLELGDSALYFCASSPRGKTLSGANVLTFGAGSRLTVL.